Listed below are T cell receptor beta chains from one sample, sequenced in a study of graft-versus-host responses after intestinal transplantation. Clones were read by immunoSEQ multiplex PCR, and TCRdb kept only the in-frame ones, dropping some. The sample lists some 92,000 clones; 80% to 95% were seen once. Their cognate antigens are unknown. The sequencing used unstimulated CD4+ T cells sorted from spleen or lymph node cells, collected before intestinal transplant. The receptor set was obtained from a human donor who received an intestinal transplant. Both conserved end residues are part of each CDR3. Each record gives: J gene, D gene, clone size, V gene, CDR3 DNA, CDR3 protein. A D gene is named only where the DNA matches it firmly. Clone size appears in some rows only: once, few, many, or a class for an expanded clone.

J: TRBJ1-3
D: -
size: -
V: TRBV6-1
DNA: TGTGCCAGCAGTTCCTACAGGAACCCTGGAAACACCATATATTTT
CDR3: CASSSYRNPGNTIYF

J: TRBJ2-3
D: TRBD2
size: few
V: TRBV5-1
DNA: TGCGCCAGCAGCTTAGCGGGGGGGAGGACAGATACGCAGTATTTT
CDR3: CASSLAGGRTDTQYF

J: TRBJ2-5
D: TRBD2
size: -
V: TRBV19
DNA: TGTGCCAGTAGTCCGCGGACTAGCGGGAGGGCCCGGGAGACCCAGTACTTC
CDR3: CASSPRTSGRARETQYF

J: TRBJ2-7
D: TRBD2
size: -
V: TRBV6-5
DNA: TGTGCCAGCAGTACCCGGACTAGCGGCTACGAGCAGTACTTC
CDR3: CASSTRTSGYEQYF

J: TRBJ2-3
D: -
size: -
V: TRBV5-1
DNA: TGCGCCAGCAGCCCCGATTCTAGCACAGATACGCAGTATTTT
CDR3: CASSPDSSTDTQYF

J: TRBJ2-2
D: -
size: -
V: TRBV5-1
DNA: TGCGCCAGCAGCCTGGTGGGGGCCGGGGAGCTGTTTTTT
CDR3: CASSLVGAGELFF

J: TRBJ1-1
D: TRBD1
size: -
V: TRBV25-1
DNA: TGTGCCAGCAGTGGCGGCCCGGGACAGGGGAACACTGAAGCTTTCTTT
CDR3: CASSGGPGQGNTEAFF

J: TRBJ1-3
D: -
size: -
V: TRBV12-5
DNA: TGTGCTAGTGGTTCCTCCGGGCCCTCTGGAAACACCATATATTTT
CDR3: CASGSSGPSGNTIYF

J: TRBJ2-5
D: TRBD2
size: -
V: TRBV5-1
DNA: TGCGCCAGCAGTCTGGGACTAGCGGGAGGAGAGACCCAGTACTTC
CDR3: CASSLGLAGGETQYF

J: TRBJ2-1
D: TRBD2
size: -
V: TRBV7-8
DNA: TGTGCCAGCAGTTCCGGACGACTAGCGGCCTACAATGAGCAGCTCTTC
CDR3: CASSSGRLAAYNEQLF

J: TRBJ2-1
D: -
size: once
V: TRBV19
DNA: TGTGCCACCCAGGACCAACACACGTACAATGAGCAGTTCTTC
CDR3: CATQDQHTYNEQFF

J: TRBJ1-2
D: -
size: -
V: TRBV6-6
DNA: TGTGCCAGCAGTTCACAGTTTAACTATGGCTACACCTTC
CDR3: CASSSQFNYGYTF

J: TRBJ1-5
D: TRBD1
size: once
V: TRBV6-5
DNA: TGTGCCAGCAGGATGACAGGGTTGGGCAATCAGCCCCAGCATTTT
CDR3: CASRMTGLGNQPQHF

J: TRBJ1-2
D: TRBD1
size: -
V: TRBV19
DNA: TGTGCCAGTAGTATCCTGGACAGGGCAGGCTACACCTTC
CDR3: CASSILDRAGYTF

J: TRBJ1-1
D: -
size: -
V: TRBV5-1
DNA: TGCGCCAGCAGCTTACAGGGGAACACTGAAGCTTTCTTT
CDR3: CASSLQGNTEAFF

J: TRBJ2-7
D: TRBD2
size: -
V: TRBV14
DNA: TGTGCCAGCAGCCAAGTACTAGCGGGATTGTACGAGCAGTACTTC
CDR3: CASSQVLAGLYEQYF

J: TRBJ2-3
D: -
size: once
V: TRBV15
DNA: TGTGCCACCAGCAGAGATCTCTCCGGGGCAGATACGCAGTATTTT
CDR3: CATSRDLSGADTQYF

J: TRBJ2-5
D: TRBD1
size: -
V: TRBV7-9
DNA: TGTGCCAGCAGTCAGACAGGGTTGGTAGAGACCCAGTACTTC
CDR3: CASSQTGLVETQYF

J: TRBJ1-6
D: TRBD1
size: -
V: TRBV7-9
DNA: TGTGCCAGCAGCTCGATAGGGACAGGGTACTCACCCCTCCACTTT
CDR3: CASSSIGTGYSPLHF

J: TRBJ1-3
D: TRBD1
size: -
V: TRBV30
DNA: TGTGCCTGGAGCGAGGGACAGTACTCTGGAAACACCATATATTTT
CDR3: CAWSEGQYSGNTIYF

J: TRBJ2-1
D: TRBD1
size: -
V: TRBV7-9
DNA: TGTGCCAGCAGCTCCGGGACAGGGAACAATGAGCAGTTCTTC
CDR3: CASSSGTGNNEQFF

J: TRBJ1-2
D: -
size: -
V: TRBV30
DNA: TGTGCCTGGAGTGGAGGGGCGGCCTATGGCTACACCTTC
CDR3: CAWSGGAAYGYTF

J: TRBJ2-2
D: -
size: -
V: TRBV18
DNA: TGTGCCAGCTCACCAGACCACACCGGGGAGCTGTTTTTT
CDR3: CASSPDHTGELFF

J: TRBJ1-4
D: -
size: -
V: TRBV11-2
DNA: TGTGCCAGCAGCGGTCGGCGTAGGGCTAATGAAAAACTGTTTTTT
CDR3: CASSGRRRANEKLFF